Listed below are T cell receptor beta chains from one sample, sequenced in a study of graft-versus-host responses after intestinal transplantation. TCRdb keeps only in-frame clones here, not all; method: immunoSEQ multiplex PCR. The repertoire holds over 100,000 clones, with 93% as singletons. No antigen has been assigned to these receptors. Material: unstimulated CD8+ T cells sorted from spleen or lymph node cells, obtained before transplant. The receptors derive from a human donor who was the organ donor for an intestinal transplant. Each CDR3 is given with its conserved first and last residue. The order of the fields is D gene, CDR3 length, V gene, J gene, clone size, CDR3 protein, CDR3 DNA. D genes are given only for firm matches. Clone size is stated in some rows and not others, as once, few, many or a class when expanded.

>NA|13|TRBV11-2|TRBJ2-7|NA
CASSLDLGDEQYF
TGTGCCAGCAGCTTAGATCTCGGGGACGAGCAGTACTTC
>TRBD1|13|TRBV9|TRBJ1-2|NA
CASSGGTDYGYTF
TGTGCCAGCAGCGGGGGGACAGACTATGGCTACACCTTC
>NA|16|TRBV5-6|TRBJ2-7|NA
CASSLGYAEKYSEQYF
TGTGCCAGCAGCTTGGGATACGCCGAGAAATACAGCGAGCAGTACTTC
>TRBD2|15|TRBV14|TRBJ2-3|NA
CASSAGGPGTDTQYF
TGTGCCAGCAGCGCGGGAGGGCCAGGCACAGATACGCAGTATTTT
>NA|15|TRBV15|TRBJ1-4|NA
CATSRGVATNEKLFF
TGTGCCACCAGCAGGGGAGTTGCAACTAATGAAAAACTGTTTTTT
>TRBD1|17|TRBV7-8|TRBJ1-3|NA
CASSPPPTGASGNTIYF
TGTGCCAGCAGCCCCCCCCCGACAGGGGCCTCTGGAAACACCATATATTTT
>NA|13|TRBV13|TRBJ1-1|once
CASSLSENTEAFF
TGTGCCAGCAGCTTATCGGAGAACACTGAAGCTTTCTTT
>NA|13|TRBV19|TRBJ2-1|few
CASTDFSYNEQFF
TGTGCCAGTACGGACTTCTCCTACAATGAGCAGTTCTTC
>TRBD1|15|TRBV9|TRBJ1-2|NA
CASSRRDRGLDGYTF
TGTGCCAGCAGCCGACGGGACAGGGGCTTGGATGGCTACACCTTC
>NA|13|TRBV28|TRBJ2-1|NA
CASTVGGNNEQFF
TGTGCCAGCACCGTGGGGGGAAACAATGAGCAGTTCTTC
>NA|12|TRBV10-3|TRBJ2-1|once
CAISATSNEQFF
TGTGCCATCTCTGCAACCTCAAATGAGCAGTTCTTC
>NA|16|TRBV9|TRBJ1-4|NA
CASSPRNGRGGEKLFF
TGTGCCAGCAGCCCGAGGAACGGCAGGGGCGGTGAAAAACTGTTTTTT
>NA|14|TRBV27|TRBJ1-2|NA
CASSLSPRGYGYTF
TGTGCCAGCAGTTTATCGCCCAGGGGCTATGGCTACACCTTC
>NA|16|TRBV21-1|TRBJ2-5|NA
CASSKEEASGPRTQYF
TGTGCCAGCAGCAAAGAGGAGGCTAGCGGTCCGAGGACCCAGTACTTC
>NA|15|TRBV4-1|TRBJ2-7|NA
CASSQEAQSSYEQYF
TGTGCCAGCAGCCAAGAAGCACAGAGCTCCTACGAGCAGTACTTC
>NA|16|TRBV5-6|TRBJ2-2|NA
CASSNGGGAIGGELFF
TGTGCCAGCAGCAACGGCGGGGGCGCCATTGGCGGGGAGCTGTTTTTT
>NA|15|TRBV15|TRBJ2-7|NA
CATTRDEGLGREQYF
TGTGCCACCACCAGGGACGAGGGTTTGGGACGCGAGCAGTACTTC
>NA|15|TRBV5-1|TRBJ2-7|NA
CASSLGLGSPYEQYF
TGCGCCAGCAGCTTGGGTCTCGGGTCGCCCTACGAGCAGTACTTC
>NA|13|TRBV7-9|TRBJ2-3|NA
CASSLDGTDTQYF
TGTGCCAGCAGTCTCGACGGCACAGATACGCAGTATTTT
>TRBD1|16|TRBV19|TRBJ2-1|NA
CASTPGAGTGGWEQFF
TGTGCCAGTACCCCGGGAGCCGGGACAGGGGGTTGGGAGCAGTTCTTC
>TRBD2|18|TRBV7-9|TRBJ2-7|NA
CASSPRRGEGPVYSEQYF
TGTGCCAGCAGCCCCAGACGCGGGGAGGGCCCCGTATATTCCGAGCAGTACTTC
>TRBD1|15|TRBV9|TRBJ2-1|NA
CASTEAGTEYNEQFF
TGTGCCAGCACCGAAGCCGGGACAGAATACAATGAGCAGTTCTTC
>NA|19|TRBV4-3|TRBJ1-6|NA
CASSQDVEGDRSYNSPLHF
TGCGCCAGCAGCCAAGATGTGGAGGGCGACAGGTCCTATAATTCACCCCTCCACTTT
>NA|13|TRBV5-4|TRBJ2-1|once
CASSFIPGHEQFF
TGTGCCAGCAGCTTTATCCCCGGCCATGAGCAGTTCTTC
>NA|15|TRBV27|TRBJ2-1|NA
CASSLNPPRSNEQFF
TGTGCCAGCAGTTTAAACCCCCCCCGAAGCAATGAGCAGTTCTTC
>NA|16|TRBV4-3|TRBJ2-5|NA
CASSPGEGTIKETQYF
TGCGCCAGCAGCCCAGGGGAAGGAACCATCAAAGAGACCCAGTACTTC
>NA|11|TRBV7-2|TRBJ1-1|NA
CASSSGWKAFF
TGTGCCAGCAGCTCGGGATGGAAAGCTTTCTTT
>TRBD1|14|TRBV4-1|TRBJ1-5|NA
CASSQDRGAQPQHF
TGCGCCAGCAGCCAAGACAGGGGGGCTCAGCCCCAGCATTTT
>NA|14|TRBV2|TRBJ2-7|NA
CASSEFLAWSEQYF
TGTGCCAGCAGTGAGTTCCTAGCTTGGTCCGAGCAGTACTTC
>NA|13|TRBV27|TRBJ1-2|NA
CASSFQSSYGYTF
TGTGCCAGCAGTTTCCAGTCGTCCTATGGCTACACCTTC
>TRBD1|15|TRBV9|TRBJ1-3|NA
CASSATGGSGNTIYF
TGTGCCAGCAGCGCGACAGGGGGCTCTGGAAACACCATATATTTT
>NA|14|TRBV6-5|TRBJ1-1|NA
CASSRTTVNTEAFF
TGTGCCAGCAGTCGTACCACCGTGAACACTGAAGCTTTCTTT
>NA|13|TRBV11-3|TRBJ1-5|NA
CASSSGFHQPQHF
TGTGCCAGCAGCTCAGGGTTCCATCAGCCCCAGCATTTT
>TRBD1|11|TRBV6-6|TRBJ1-1|NA
CASRRGRGAFF
TGTGCCAGCAGGAGGGGGCGGGGAGCTTTCTTT
>TRBD2|16|TRBV6-7|TRBJ2-2|NA
CASSWEAGGYTGELFF
TGTGCCAGCAGTTGGGAAGCGGGAGGCTACACCGGGGAGCTGTTTTTT
>TRBD1|13|TRBV2|TRBJ1-4|NA
CASSTTGGEKLFF
TGTGCCAGCAGTACGACAGGGGGGGAAAAACTGTTTTTT
>NA|18|TRBV10-2|TRBJ2-6|NA
CASSESGQGLAGANVLTF
TGCGCCAGCAGTGAGTCCGGGCAGGGTCTCGCTGGGGCCAACGTCCTGACTTTC
>NA|14|TRBV6-6|TRBJ1-2|NA
CASSYSGSFYGYTF
TGTGCCAGCAGTTACTCCGGCAGTTTCTATGGCTACACCTTC